This is a list of T cell receptor beta chains from one sample in a study of T cell changes during pregnancy in multiple sclerosis. Some clones are missing from TCRdb's copy, which holds only in-frame ones; the method was immunoSEQ multiplex PCR. The data contain about 31,000 clones, 90% of them singletons. Sequences were derived from CD8+ T cells from peripheral blood mononuclear cells, sampled in the second trimester of pregnancy. The receptor source for this set is a female donor with multiple sclerosis, enrolled in a pregnancy study. The CDR3 runs from the conserved cysteine through the conserved F or W. A D gene is named only where the DNA matches it firmly. Clone size, where shown, is once, few, many, or a class for clones that have expanded.

j_call: TRBJ2-2; v_call: TRBV5-1; clone_size: -; d_call: TRBD1; cdr3_nt: TGCGCCAGCAGCTTGACGGACAGGGTCCCCGGGGAGCTGTTTTTT; cdr3_aa: CASSLTDRVPGELFF
j_call: TRBJ1-2; v_call: TRBV18; clone_size: -; d_call: -; cdr3_nt: TGTGCCAGCTCACCAAGCACCCGCTACACCTTC; cdr3_aa: CASSPSTRYTF
j_call: TRBJ2-1; v_call: TRBV7-2; clone_size: once; d_call: -; cdr3_nt: TGTGCCAGCAGCTCTGGACTCCTCGGGGGCAATGAGCAGTTCTTC; cdr3_aa: CASSSGLLGGNEQFF
j_call: TRBJ1-2; v_call: TRBV9; clone_size: once; d_call: TRBD1; cdr3_nt: TGTGCCAGCAGCGTAGTCGGACAGGCTACCACAGGCTACACCTTC; cdr3_aa: CASSVVGQATTGYTF
j_call: TRBJ2-7; v_call: TRBV5-4; clone_size: -; d_call: TRBD1; cdr3_nt: TGTGCCAGCAGCTTCCCCCCGGGACAGGGGACCTACGAGCAGTACTTC; cdr3_aa: CASSFPPGQGTYEQYF
j_call: TRBJ1-2; v_call: TRBV5-4; clone_size: -; d_call: -; cdr3_nt: TGTGCCAGCAGCTTGGGGGCCTTTGGCCCCGGCGATGGCTACACCTTC; cdr3_aa: CASSLGAFGPGDGYTF
j_call: TRBJ2-7; v_call: TRBV5-1; clone_size: -; d_call: TRBD1; cdr3_nt: TGCGCCAGCAGCAGCGACAGGGGATGGTACGAGCAGTACTTC; cdr3_aa: CASSSDRGWYEQYF
j_call: TRBJ2-1; v_call: TRBV28; clone_size: -; d_call: TRBD1; cdr3_nt: TGTGCCAGCAGTGCGGGTGGGGAGACAGGGTACGACAATGAGCAGTTCTTC; cdr3_aa: CASSAGGETGYDNEQFF
j_call: TRBJ2-7; v_call: TRBV6-6; clone_size: -; d_call: -; cdr3_nt: TGTGCCAGCAGTGTTACAGGGGAGCAGTACTTC; cdr3_aa: CASSVTGEQYF
j_call: TRBJ2-5; v_call: TRBV19; clone_size: -; d_call: -; cdr3_nt: TGTGCCAGTAGTATTGTTCCGCGGGAGACCCAGTACTTC; cdr3_aa: CASSIVPRETQYF
j_call: TRBJ2-2; v_call: TRBV7-9; clone_size: -; d_call: TRBD2; cdr3_nt: TGTGCCAGCACGCCACTAGCGATCGTCGGGGAGCTGTTTTTT; cdr3_aa: CASTPLAIVGELFF
j_call: TRBJ2-2; v_call: TRBV10-3; clone_size: -; d_call: -; cdr3_nt: TGTGCCATCAGTGGAATTAGGCTAGCAATCACCGGGGAGCTGTTTTTT; cdr3_aa: CAISGIRLAITGELFF
j_call: TRBJ2-3; v_call: TRBV4-1; clone_size: -; d_call: TRBD2; cdr3_nt: TGCGCCAGCAGCCAAACTAGCGGGGTCACAGATACGCAGTATTTT; cdr3_aa: CASSQTSGVTDTQYF
j_call: TRBJ2-1; v_call: TRBV27; clone_size: -; d_call: TRBD2; cdr3_nt: TGTGCCAGCAGTTTCGGGACTAGCGGGACCGATGAGCAGTTCTTC; cdr3_aa: CASSFGTSGTDEQFF
j_call: TRBJ2-7; v_call: TRBV7-3; clone_size: -; d_call: TRBD2; cdr3_nt: TGTGCCAGCAGCAGAGGGGGCCAACTAGCGGGAGGGCCTTGGGACGAGCAGTACTTC; cdr3_aa: CASSRGGQLAGGPWDEQYF
j_call: TRBJ2-3; v_call: TRBV2; clone_size: -; d_call: TRBD2; cdr3_nt: TGTGCCAGCAGTGAGGGTTGGCTAGCGGGAGTCGATACGCAGTATTTT; cdr3_aa: CASSEGWLAGVDTQYF
j_call: TRBJ2-7; v_call: TRBV4-2; clone_size: -; d_call: TRBD2; cdr3_nt: TGTGCCAGCAGCCAAGTACACATGATCCTAGCGGGAGGCGACGAGCAGTACTTC; cdr3_aa: CASSQVHMILAGGDEQYF
j_call: TRBJ1-2; v_call: TRBV10-1; clone_size: -; d_call: -; cdr3_nt: TGCGCCAGCAGTATGAGTGTATACGATGGCTACACCTTC; cdr3_aa: CASSMSVYDGYTF
j_call: TRBJ2-7; v_call: TRBV2; clone_size: -; d_call: TRBD1; cdr3_nt: TGTGCCAGCAGTGAATTTGGGGACAGAAGGGGTTTCTACGAGCAGTACTTC; cdr3_aa: CASSEFGDRRGFYEQYF
j_call: TRBJ2-1; v_call: TRBV28; clone_size: -; d_call: -; cdr3_nt: TGTGCCAGCAGCCCCGGACAGTTCTACAATGAGCAGTTCTTC; cdr3_aa: CASSPGQFYNEQFF
j_call: TRBJ2-2; v_call: TRBV5-1; clone_size: -; d_call: -; cdr3_nt: TGCGCCAGCAGTTTTACAGGGCCCATCCCGAACACCGGGGAGCTGTTTTTT; cdr3_aa: CASSFTGPIPNTGELFF
j_call: TRBJ1-2; v_call: TRBV5-1; clone_size: -; d_call: -; cdr3_nt: TGCGCCAGCAGCTACGGTAGGGACTTCTATGGCTACACCTTC; cdr3_aa: CASSYGRDFYGYTF
j_call: TRBJ2-1; v_call: TRBV11-2; clone_size: -; d_call: -; cdr3_nt: TGTGCCAGCAGCTTAGTGGGTGGTAGCGAAGCCTACAATGAGCAGTTCTTC; cdr3_aa: CASSLVGGSEAYNEQFF
j_call: TRBJ2-7; v_call: TRBV7-3; clone_size: -; d_call: -; cdr3_nt: TGTGCCAGCAGCTTATACAGAACAGGCTCCTACGAGCAGTACTTC; cdr3_aa: CASSLYRTGSYEQYF
j_call: TRBJ1-1; v_call: TRBV6-5; clone_size: once; d_call: TRBD1; cdr3_nt: TGTGCCAGCAGTAAAGGACAGGGGGTAAACACTGAAGCTTTCTTT; cdr3_aa: CASSKGQGVNTEAFF
j_call: TRBJ2-5; v_call: TRBV4-1; clone_size: -; d_call: -; cdr3_nt: TGCGCCAGCAGCTCCCGTCCAGCGGGCCAAGAGACCCAGTACTTC; cdr3_aa: CASSSRPAGQETQYF
j_call: TRBJ2-2; v_call: TRBV29-1; clone_size: -; d_call: TRBD2; cdr3_nt: TGCAGCGCCATACTAGCGGGAGGGCCCCCGAACACCGGGGAGCTGTTTTTT; cdr3_aa: CSAILAGGPPNTGELFF
j_call: TRBJ1-5; v_call: TRBV6-5; clone_size: -; d_call: -; cdr3_nt: TGTGCCAGCAGCCCCATGGCGGGGGATCAGCCCCAGCATTTT; cdr3_aa: CASSPMAGDQPQHF
j_call: TRBJ2-5; v_call: TRBV11-2; clone_size: -; d_call: -; cdr3_nt: TGTGCCAGCAGCTTAGATACAAGCGGAGAGACCCAGTACTTC; cdr3_aa: CASSLDTSGETQYF
j_call: TRBJ2-1; v_call: TRBV5-6; clone_size: -; d_call: TRBD2; cdr3_nt: TGTGCCAGCAGCCCTATAGCGGGAGGTTACAATGAGCAGTTCTTC; cdr3_aa: CASSPIAGGYNEQFF
j_call: TRBJ1-1; v_call: TRBV4-1; clone_size: -; d_call: TRBD1; cdr3_nt: TGCGCCAGCAGCCAACCGGACAGGGAGGGTGAAGCTTTCTTT; cdr3_aa: CASSQPDREGEAFF
j_call: TRBJ2-7; v_call: TRBV13; clone_size: -; d_call: TRBD2; cdr3_nt: TGTGCCAGCAGCTGGGGGGGGGAGGGCTTCCACGAGCAGTACTTC; cdr3_aa: CASSWGGEGFHEQYF
j_call: TRBJ1-1; v_call: TRBV7-6; clone_size: -; d_call: TRBD1; cdr3_nt: TGTGCCAGCCGACAGGGGGGGGACACTGAAGCTTTCTTT; cdr3_aa: CASRQGGDTEAFF
j_call: TRBJ2-2; v_call: TRBV6-5; clone_size: -; d_call: TRBD2; cdr3_nt: TGTGCCAGCAGTTACTCTGTAGCGGGAGGAGGCGGGGAGCTGTTTTTT; cdr3_aa: CASSYSVAGGGGELFF
j_call: TRBJ2-5; v_call: TRBV7-7; clone_size: once; d_call: TRBD2; cdr3_nt: TGTGCCAGCAGCCGAATATCGGGACTAGCGGGAAGGGGGACCCAGTACTTC; cdr3_aa: CASSRISGLAGRGTQYF
j_call: TRBJ1-5; v_call: TRBV28; clone_size: -; d_call: -; cdr3_nt: TGTGCCAACCTCTTACCATCCGGGCGGGGAGGCAATCAGCCCCAGCATTTT; cdr3_aa: CANLLPSGRGGNQPQHF
j_call: TRBJ2-5; v_call: TRBV6-5; clone_size: -; d_call: TRBD1; cdr3_nt: TGTGCCAGCAGTTTGGGGACAGGCCTTCAAGAGACCCAGTACTTC; cdr3_aa: CASSLGTGLQETQYF
j_call: TRBJ1-2; v_call: TRBV7-2; clone_size: once; d_call: -; cdr3_nt: TGTGCCAACTCCCCTAGCCAAGAGGGATCCTACACCTTC; cdr3_aa: CANSPSQEGSYTF
j_call: TRBJ2-4; v_call: TRBV27; clone_size: medium-sized; d_call: -; cdr3_nt: TGTGCCAGCAGTTTATGGTACGGTGGCATTCAGTACTTC; cdr3_aa: CASSLWYGGIQYF
j_call: TRBJ2-7; v_call: TRBV28; clone_size: -; d_call: -; cdr3_nt: TGTGCCAGCAGTTTTCGGGTTAGGGGCAACAGGGTCTACGAGCAGTACTTC; cdr3_aa: CASSFRVRGNRVYEQYF
j_call: TRBJ2-7; v_call: TRBV5-4; clone_size: -; d_call: TRBD1; cdr3_nt: TGTGCCAGCAGCGAAGACAGGGGTTTCTACGAGCAGTACTTC; cdr3_aa: CASSEDRGFYEQYF
j_call: TRBJ1-1; v_call: TRBV2; clone_size: -; d_call: -; cdr3_nt: TGTGCCTACCGGGGCCGGGACAAACTACCTGGGGACACTGAAGCTTTCTTT; cdr3_aa: CAYRGRDKLPGDTEAFF
j_call: TRBJ2-1; v_call: TRBV7-9; clone_size: -; d_call: -; cdr3_nt: TGTGCCAGCAGCTTTATAGAGGGTCACCGCAATGAGCAGTTCTTC; cdr3_aa: CASSFIEGHRNEQFF
j_call: TRBJ2-1; v_call: TRBV9; clone_size: -; d_call: -; cdr3_nt: TGTGCCAGCAGCGTAGGGGGTCTGGTTGGACTGGAAGCGCAGTTCTTC; cdr3_aa: CASSVGGLVGLEAQFF
j_call: TRBJ2-7; v_call: TRBV4-1; clone_size: -; d_call: -; cdr3_nt: TGCGCCAGCAGCCCGGAGGCCGGTCGGCCCTACGAGCAGTACTTC; cdr3_aa: CASSPEAGRPYEQYF
j_call: TRBJ1-5; v_call: TRBV11-3; clone_size: -; d_call: TRBD1; cdr3_nt: TGTGCCAGCAGCCCCTCCCCCACAGGGGGTAGCAATCAGCCCCAGCATTTT; cdr3_aa: CASSPSPTGGSNQPQHF
j_call: TRBJ2-7; v_call: TRBV7-9; clone_size: -; d_call: TRBD2; cdr3_nt: TGTGCCAGCAGCTTAGTAGCTAGCGGATACGAGCAGTACTTC; cdr3_aa: CASSLVASGYEQYF
j_call: TRBJ2-4; v_call: TRBV5-1; clone_size: -; d_call: TRBD2; cdr3_nt: TGCGCCAGCAGCCGAGGGACTAGCGACAAAAACATTCAGTACTTC; cdr3_aa: CASSRGTSDKNIQYF
j_call: TRBJ2-7; v_call: TRBV6-1; clone_size: -; d_call: TRBD2; cdr3_nt: TGTGCCAGCAGTGATCTAGCGGGACTGAACGAGCAGTACTTC; cdr3_aa: CASSDLAGLNEQYF
j_call: TRBJ2-1; v_call: TRBV5-4; clone_size: -; d_call: -; cdr3_nt: TGTGCCAGCAGCTCCCAGGATCCCAATGAGCAGTTCTTC; cdr3_aa: CASSSQDPNEQFF
j_call: TRBJ1-3; v_call: TRBV2; clone_size: once; d_call: -; cdr3_nt: TGTGCCAGCAGTGAAAGCTTGGGAGCTGGAAACACCATATATTTT; cdr3_aa: CASSESLGAGNTIYF
j_call: TRBJ2-3; v_call: TRBV6-5; clone_size: -; d_call: TRBD1; cdr3_nt: TGTGCCAGCAGTAAGGTGGCAGGGGGCGCGGATACGCAGTATTTT; cdr3_aa: CASSKVAGGADTQYF
j_call: TRBJ2-7; v_call: TRBV4-1; clone_size: -; d_call: TRBD2; cdr3_nt: TGCGCCAGCAGCCTAGGACTAGCCACCTACGAGCAGTACTTC; cdr3_aa: CASSLGLATYEQYF
j_call: TRBJ2-5; v_call: TRBV11-2; clone_size: -; d_call: -; cdr3_nt: TGTGCCAGCACCAATATTTATAGCCCAGAAGAGACCCAGTACTTC; cdr3_aa: CASTNIYSPEETQYF
j_call: TRBJ2-1; v_call: TRBV7-9; clone_size: once; d_call: -; cdr3_nt: TGTGCCAGCAGCTTATGGGGGGAGGTGGACAATGAGCAGTTCTTC; cdr3_aa: CASSLWGEVDNEQFF
j_call: TRBJ2-7; v_call: TRBV6-1; clone_size: -; d_call: -; cdr3_nt: TGTGCCAGCAGGAGCACTCCCGAGCAGTACTTC; cdr3_aa: CASRSTPEQYF
j_call: TRBJ2-7; v_call: TRBV11-2; clone_size: -; d_call: TRBD2; cdr3_nt: TGTGCCAGCAGCTTACGGGCTAGCGGTAGGGAGCAGTACTTC; cdr3_aa: CASSLRASGREQYF
j_call: TRBJ1-1; v_call: TRBV28; clone_size: -; d_call: -; cdr3_nt: TGTGCCAGCAGTTTATGGCGGGTAACGGGTTCAGGAGCTTTCTTT; cdr3_aa: CASSLWRVTGSGAFF
j_call: TRBJ2-4; v_call: TRBV5-6; clone_size: -; d_call: -; cdr3_nt: TGTGCCAGCAGCCCCGGGCGGGGGCCTCAATCACTAAACATTCAGTACTTC; cdr3_aa: CASSPGRGPQSLNIQYF
j_call: TRBJ1-1; v_call: TRBV6-5; clone_size: -; d_call: -; cdr3_nt: TGTGCCAGCAGTTCCACAGGGTGGAGTACTGAAGCTTTCTTT; cdr3_aa: CASSSTGWSTEAFF